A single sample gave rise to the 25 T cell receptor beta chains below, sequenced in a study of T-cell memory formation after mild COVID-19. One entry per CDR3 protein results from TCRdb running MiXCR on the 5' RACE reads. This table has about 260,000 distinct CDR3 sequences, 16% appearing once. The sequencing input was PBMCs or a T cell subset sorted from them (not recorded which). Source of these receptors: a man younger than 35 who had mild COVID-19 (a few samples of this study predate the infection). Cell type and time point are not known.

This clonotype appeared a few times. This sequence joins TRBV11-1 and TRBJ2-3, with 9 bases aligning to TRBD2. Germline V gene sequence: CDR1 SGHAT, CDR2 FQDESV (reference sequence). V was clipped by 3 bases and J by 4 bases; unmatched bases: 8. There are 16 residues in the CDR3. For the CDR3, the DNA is TGTGCCAGCAGCTTTTTTGGAGCGGGGGGACCAGATACGCAGTATTTT. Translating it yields CASSFFGAGGPDTQYF.

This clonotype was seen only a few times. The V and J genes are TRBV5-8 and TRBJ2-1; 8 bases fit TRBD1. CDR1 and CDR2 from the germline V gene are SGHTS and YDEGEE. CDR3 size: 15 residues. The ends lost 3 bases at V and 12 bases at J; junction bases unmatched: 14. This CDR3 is CASSSRDRLFVGQFF. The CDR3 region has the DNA TGTGCCAGCAGCTCCCGGGACAGGCTCTTTGTTGGGCAGTTCTTC.

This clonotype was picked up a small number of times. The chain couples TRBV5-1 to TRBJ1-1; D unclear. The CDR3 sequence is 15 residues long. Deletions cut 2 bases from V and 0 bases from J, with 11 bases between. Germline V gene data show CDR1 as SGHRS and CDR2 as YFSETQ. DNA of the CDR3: TGCGCCAGCAGCTTAGGCAGACTAATGAACACTGAAGCTTTCTTT. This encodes CASSLGRLMNTEAFF.

Written as DNA, the CDR3 is TGCAGCGTTGAGCTCGCGAACAATGAGCAGTTCTTC. It encodes CSVELANNEQFF. V and J are TRBV29-1 and TRBJ2-1; D is ambiguous. V gave up 3 bases and J gave up 5 bases, with 8 bases separating them. Germline-derived CDR1 and CDR2 are SQVTM and ANQGSEA. This CDR3 is built from 12 residues.

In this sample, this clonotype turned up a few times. The CDR3, as DNA: TGTGCCACCGGGGGGGGGGAGACCCAGTACTTC. Translation: CATGGGETQYF. The V call is TRBV27, the J call TRBJ2-5, with 8 bases matching TRBD2. Trimming removed 10 bases from V and 5 bases from J; junction bases left unmatched: 3. Germline values: CDR1 MNHEY, CDR2 SMNVEV (reference sequence). The CDR3 length is 11 residues.

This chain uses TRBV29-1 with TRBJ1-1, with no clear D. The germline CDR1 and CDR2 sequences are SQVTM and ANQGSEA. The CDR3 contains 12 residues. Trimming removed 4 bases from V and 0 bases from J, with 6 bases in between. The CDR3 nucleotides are TGCAGCGTTGGGTTTATGAACACTGAAGCTTTCTTT. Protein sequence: CSVGFMNTEAFF.

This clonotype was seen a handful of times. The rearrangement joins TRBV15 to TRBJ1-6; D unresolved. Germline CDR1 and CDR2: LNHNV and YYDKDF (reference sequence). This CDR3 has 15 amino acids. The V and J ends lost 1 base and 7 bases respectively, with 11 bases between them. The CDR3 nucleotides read TGTGCCACCAGCAGAGTAGGCCCCGGGAATTCACCCCTCCACTTT. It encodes CATSRVGPGNSPLHF.

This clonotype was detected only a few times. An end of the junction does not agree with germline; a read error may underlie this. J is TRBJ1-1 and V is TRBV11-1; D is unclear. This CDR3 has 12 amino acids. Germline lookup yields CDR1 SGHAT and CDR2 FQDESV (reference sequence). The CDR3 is CASSLRDTDAFF. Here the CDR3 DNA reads TGTGCCAGCAGCTTGCGCGACACTGATGCTTTCTTT.

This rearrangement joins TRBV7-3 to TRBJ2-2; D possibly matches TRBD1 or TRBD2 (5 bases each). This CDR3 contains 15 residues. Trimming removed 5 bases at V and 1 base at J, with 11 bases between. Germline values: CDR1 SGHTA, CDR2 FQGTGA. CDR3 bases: TGTGCCAGCAGCCGGGACGTGGGGAACACCGGGGAGCTGTTTTTT. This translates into CASSRDVGNTGELFF.

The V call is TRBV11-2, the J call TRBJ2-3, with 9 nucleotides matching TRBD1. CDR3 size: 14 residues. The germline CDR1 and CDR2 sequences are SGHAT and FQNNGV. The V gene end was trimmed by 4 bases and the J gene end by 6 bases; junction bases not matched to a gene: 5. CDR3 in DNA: TGTGCCAGCAGCTCCGACAGGGGGGGGGATACGCAGTATTTT. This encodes CASSSDRGGDTQYF.

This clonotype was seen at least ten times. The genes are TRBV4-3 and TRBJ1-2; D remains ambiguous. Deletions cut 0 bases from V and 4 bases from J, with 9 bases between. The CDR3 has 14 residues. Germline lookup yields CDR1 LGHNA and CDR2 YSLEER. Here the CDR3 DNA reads TGCGCCAGCAGCCAAGAACGGTGGACCTATGGCTACACCTTC. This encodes CASSQERWTYGYTF.

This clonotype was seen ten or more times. DNA for the CDR3: TGTGCCAGCAGTCCCGCGGATGAAAAACTGTTTTTT. Amino acids: CASSPADEKLFF. The chain has TRBV6-2 or TRBV6-3 and TRBJ1-4; D gene uncertain. Per germline, CDR1 MNHEY and CDR2 SVGEGT. V lost 5 bases to trimming and J lost 6 bases, with 7 bases between them. The CDR3 runs to 12 residues.

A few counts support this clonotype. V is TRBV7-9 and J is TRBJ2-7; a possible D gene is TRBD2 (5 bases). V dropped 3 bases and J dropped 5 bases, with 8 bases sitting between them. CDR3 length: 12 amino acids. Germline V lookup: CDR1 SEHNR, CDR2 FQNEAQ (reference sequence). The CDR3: CASSFFGDEQYF. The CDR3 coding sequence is TGTGCCAGCAGCTTCTTCGGGGACGAGCAGTACTTC.

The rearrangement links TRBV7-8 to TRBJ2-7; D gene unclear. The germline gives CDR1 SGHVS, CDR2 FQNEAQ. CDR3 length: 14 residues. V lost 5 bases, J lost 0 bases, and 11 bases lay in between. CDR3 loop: CASSPPAHSYEQYF. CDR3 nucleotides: TGTGCCAGCAGCCCCCCCGCCCACTCCTACGAGCAGTACTTC.

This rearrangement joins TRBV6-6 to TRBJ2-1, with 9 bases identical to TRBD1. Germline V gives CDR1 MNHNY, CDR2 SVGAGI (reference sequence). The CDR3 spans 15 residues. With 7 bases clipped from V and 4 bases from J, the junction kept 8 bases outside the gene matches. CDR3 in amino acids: CASISGTGNYNEQFF. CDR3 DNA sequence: TGTGCCAGCATTTCCGGGACAGGGAATTACAATGAGCAGTTCTTC.

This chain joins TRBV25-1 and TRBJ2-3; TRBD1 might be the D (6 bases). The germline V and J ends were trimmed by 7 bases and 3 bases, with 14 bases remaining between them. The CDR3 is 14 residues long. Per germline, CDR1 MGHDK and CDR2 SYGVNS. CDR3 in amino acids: CASTRSGVTDTQYF. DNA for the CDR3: TGTGCCAGCACCCGGTCAGGGGTTACAGATACGCAGTATTTT. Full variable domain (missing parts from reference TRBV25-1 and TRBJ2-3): EADIYQTPRYLVIGTGKKITLECSQTMGHDKMYWYQQDPGMELHLIHYSYGVNSTEKGDLSSESTVSRIRTEHFPLTLESARPSHTSQYLCASTRSGVTDTQYFGPGTRLTVL.

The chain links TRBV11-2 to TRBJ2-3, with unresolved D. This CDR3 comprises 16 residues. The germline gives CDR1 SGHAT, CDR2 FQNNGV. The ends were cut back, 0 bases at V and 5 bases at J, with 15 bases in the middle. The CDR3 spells CASSLDHPTNGDTQYF. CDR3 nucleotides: TGTGCCAGCAGCTTAGATCACCCTACCAATGGAGATACGCAGTATTTT.

The CDR3 region is CASSQEAGGNEQFF. CDR3 nucleotide sequence: TGCGCCAGCAGCCAAGAGGCGGGTGGCAATGAGCAGTTCTTC. The gene calls are TRBV4-3 and TRBJ2-1; D is possibly TRBD2 (5 bases). The CDR3 contains 14 residues. Germline V gene sequence: CDR1 LGHNA, CDR2 YSLEER. V was cut by 0 bases and J by 6 bases, with 9 bases left in between.

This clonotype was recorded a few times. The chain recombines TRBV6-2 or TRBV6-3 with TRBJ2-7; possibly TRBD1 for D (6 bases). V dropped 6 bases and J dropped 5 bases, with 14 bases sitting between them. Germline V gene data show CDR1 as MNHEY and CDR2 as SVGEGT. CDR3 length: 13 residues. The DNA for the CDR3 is TGTGCCAGCAGCCATCAGGGGACAAACGAGCAGTACGTC. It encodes CASSHQGTNEQYV.

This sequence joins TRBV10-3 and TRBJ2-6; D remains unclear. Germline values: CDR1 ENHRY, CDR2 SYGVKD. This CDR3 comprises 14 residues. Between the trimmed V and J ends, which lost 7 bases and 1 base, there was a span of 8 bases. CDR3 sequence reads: CAIKGLSGANVLTF. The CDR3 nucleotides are TGTGCCATCAAAGGCCTATCTGGGGCCAACGTCCTGACTTTC.

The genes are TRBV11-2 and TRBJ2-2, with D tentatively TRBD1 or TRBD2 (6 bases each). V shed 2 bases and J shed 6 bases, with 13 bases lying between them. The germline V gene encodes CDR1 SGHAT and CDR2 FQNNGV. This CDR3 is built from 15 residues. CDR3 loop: CASSLQGRSAGELFF. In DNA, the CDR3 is TGTGCCAGCAGCTTACAGGGGAGGTCTGCCGGGGAGCTGTTTTTT.

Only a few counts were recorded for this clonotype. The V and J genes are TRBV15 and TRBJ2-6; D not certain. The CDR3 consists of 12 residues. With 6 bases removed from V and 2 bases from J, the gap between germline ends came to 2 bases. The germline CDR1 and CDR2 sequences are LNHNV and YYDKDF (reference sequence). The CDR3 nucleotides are TGTGCCACCAGTCCTGGGGCCAACGTCCTGACTTTC. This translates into CATSPGANVLTF.

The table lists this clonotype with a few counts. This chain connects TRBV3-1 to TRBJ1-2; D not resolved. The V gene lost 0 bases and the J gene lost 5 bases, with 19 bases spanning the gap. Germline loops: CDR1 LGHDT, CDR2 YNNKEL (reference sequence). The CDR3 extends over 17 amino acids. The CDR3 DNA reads TGTGCCAGCAGCCAAGATCGGCGGACGGCCCTTCCTTATGGCTACACCTTC. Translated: CASSQDRRTALPYGYTF.

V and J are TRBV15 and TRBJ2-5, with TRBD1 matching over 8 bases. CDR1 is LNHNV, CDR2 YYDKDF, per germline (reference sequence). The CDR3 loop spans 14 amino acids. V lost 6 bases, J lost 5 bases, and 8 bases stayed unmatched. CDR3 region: CATRPRGPGETQYF. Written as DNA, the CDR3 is TGTGCCACCAGACCCAGGGGGCCGGGGGAGACCCAGTACTTC.

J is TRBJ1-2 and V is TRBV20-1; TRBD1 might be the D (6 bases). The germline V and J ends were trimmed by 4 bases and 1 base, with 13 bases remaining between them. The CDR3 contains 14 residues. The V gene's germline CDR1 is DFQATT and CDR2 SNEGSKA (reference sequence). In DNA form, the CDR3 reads TGCAGTGCTACAGGGGCCTCACTTAACTATGGCTACACCTTC. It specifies CSATGASLNYGYTF.